The 21 T cell receptor beta chains given below trace back to one sample, sequenced in a study of patients and donors after allogeneic stem cell transplantation (dated by TCRdb to between 2020 and 2021). Libraries were made using RT-PCR. The instrument given in TCRdb is NextSeq 550. TCRdb reran the public reads through fastp at Q25 and MiXCR, keeping productive beta chains. Each entry is one CDR3 protein sequence, shown with its most common DNA and genes. In all, the sample holds 400,000 to 450,000 distinct CDR3 sequences, and around 15% of those were seen once. The top ten clones comprise 7.2% of the sample. Sequences were obtained from blood, either unsorted or a sorted T cell fraction (not recorded which). All receptors derive from a human donor who was either an allogeneic HSCT recipient or a stem cell or donor lymphocyte infusion donor (not recorded which). It is not recorded whose cells these are; they may come from a transplant donor.

Comments on this clonotype: An end of the junction does not agree with germline; a read error may underlie this. The chain uses TRBV7-3 and TRBJ2-3, with 10 positions matching TRBD2. Germline V lookup: CDR1 SGHTA, CDR2 FQGTGA. This CDR3 region has 13 residues. The CDR3 spells CASSLIAGGTQYF. The CDR3 DNA reads TGCGCCAGCAGCTTAATAGCGGGGGGTACGCAGTATTTT.

V is TRBV3-1 and J is TRBJ1-1; 8 bases are shared with TRBD1. The trim removed 5 bases at V and 8 bases at J, leaving 7 bases unmatched. Germline loops: CDR1 LGHDT, CDR2 YNNKEL (reference sequence). The CDR3 has 13 residues. CDR3 in DNA: TGTGCCAGCAGCAATGGACAGGGTATAGAAGCTTTCTTT. Translated: CASSNGQGIEAFF.

The chain recombines TRBV7-2 with TRBJ1-2; 7 bases fit TRBD1. This CDR3 comprises 15 residues. Per germline, CDR1 SGHTA and CDR2 FQGNSA. The V gene end was trimmed by 8 bases and the J gene end by 1 base; junction bases not matched to a gene: 10. The CDR3 sequence: CASLSRDSHNYGYTF. For the CDR3, the DNA is TGTGCCAGCCTGTCCCGGGACAGCCATAACTATGGCTACACCTTC.

V is TRBV9 and J is TRBJ1-1; D remains unclear. Germline V gives CDR1 SGDLS, CDR2 YYNGEE. The length of the CDR3 is 13 residues. Between the trimmed V and J ends, which lost 0 bases and 7 bases, there was a span of 10 bases. The CDR3 spells CASSVEHGGEAFF. CDR3 DNA sequence: TGTGCCAGCAGCGTAGAACATGGCGGTGAAGCTTTCTTT.

This clonotype showed up many times. The rearrangement uses TRBV6-1 and TRBJ2-1, with a weak D call TRBD2 (5 bases). CDR1 is MNHNS, CDR2 SASEGT, per germline. This CDR3 has 12 residues. V shed 7 bases and J shed 8 bases, with 12 bases lying between them. In DNA form, the CDR3 reads TGTGCCAGCAATGGACTTTGGGATGAGCAGTTCTTC. This encodes CASNGLWDEQFF.

The chain uses TRBV27 and TRBJ2-5, with 13 nucleotides matching TRBD2. The CDR3 totals 15 residues. The V segment lost 5 bases and the J segment 3 bases; nucleotides outside the gene matches: 3. Per the germline V gene, CDR1 is MNHEY and CDR2 is SMNVEV (reference sequence). The CDR3 DNA reads as TGTGCCAGCAGTCGGACTAGCGGGAGAAAAGAGACCCAGTACTTC. It yields the protein CASSRTSGRKETQYF.

This clonotype was seen a few times. This chain joins TRBV12-3 or TRBV12-4 and TRBJ2-7, with 9 bases identical to TRBD2. V was clipped by 3 bases and J by 0 bases; unmatched bases: 6. CDR3 length: 16 amino acids. CDR3: CASSFSLAGNSYEQYF. For the CDR3, the DNA is TGTGCCAGCAGTTTCTCCCTAGCGGGGAACTCCTACGAGCAGTACTTC.

V gene TRBV29-1 combines with J gene TRBJ2-5, with 8 bases matching TRBD2. J gave up 1 base and V 1 base, and 2 bases lay outside the gene matches. This CDR3 contains 14 residues. Germline values: CDR1 SQVTM, CDR2 ANQGSEA. In nucleotides, the CDR3 is TGCAGCGTTGAAGCCGGGGGGGGCCAAGAGACCCAGTACTTC. It yields the protein CSVEAGGGQETQYF.

V gene TRBV3-1 combines with J gene TRBJ2-5; D is perhaps TRBD1 (5 bases). The CDR3 is 15 residues long. Germline lookup yields CDR1 LGHDT and CDR2 YNNKEL (reference sequence). Deletions cut 1 base from V and 0 bases from J, with 9 bases between. CDR3 nucleotides: TGTGCCAGCAGCCAAGGGGGCACTAACCAAGAGACCCAGTACTTC. Translating it yields CASSQGGTNQETQYF.

This clonotype appeared many times. DNA for the CDR3: TGTGCCAGCAGCCAAGGCAGGGGCACTGAAGCTTTCTTT. Protein product: CASSQGRGTEAFF. The chain recombines TRBV3-1 with TRBJ1-1; D perhaps matches TRBD1 (6 bases). The CDR3 has 13 amino acids. V lost 1 base and J 4 bases, leaving 7 bases between the germline ends. Looked up from germline, CDR1 is LGHDT and CDR2 is YNNKEL (reference sequence).

This clonotype was observed a single time. V is TRBV5-6 and J is TRBJ2-4, with D perhaps TRBD1 (6 bases). V lost 0 bases and J 0 bases, leaving 10 bases between the germline ends. CDR3 size: 16 residues. Looked up from germline, CDR1 is SGHDT and CDR2 is YYEEEE. The CDR3 region is CASSLVQGKAKNIQYF. CDR3 in DNA: TGTGCCAGCAGCTTGGTTCAGGGGAAAGCCAAAAACATTCAGTACTTC.

The chain combines TRBV6-5 with TRBJ2-5; tentatively, D is TRBD1 (5 bases). V gave up 3 bases and J gave up 0 bases, with 11 bases separating them. The CDR3 loop spans 15 amino acids. CDR1 and CDR2 (germline): MNHEY, SVGAGI. The DNA for the CDR3 is TGTGCCAGCAGTTATGCTAAAGGGGACCAAGAGACCCAGTACTTC. Its protein product is CASSYAKGDQETQYF.

V usage is TRBV30 and J usage is TRBJ2-1, with a tentative D call TRBD2 (5 bases). CDR1 is GTSNPN, CDR2 SVGIG, per germline (reference sequence). The length of the CDR3 is 13 residues. V gave up 0 bases and J gave up 10 bases, with 13 bases separating them. The CDR3 here is CAWSVGSPGEQFF. The CDR3 DNA sequence: TGTGCCTGGAGTGTAGGGTCCCCGGGAGAGCAGTTCTTC.

This clonotype was seen only a few times. The chain recombines TRBV5-5 with TRBJ2-2; TRBD2 matches 9 bases. CDR1 SGHKS and CDR2 YYEKEE come from the germline V gene (reference sequence). The ends lost 0 bases at V and 5 bases at J; junction bases unmatched: 8. The CDR3 totals 17 residues. The CDR3 nucleotides are TGTGCCAGCAGCTTGGCCGGACTAGCGTCTGAGACCGGGGAGCTGTTTTTT. It encodes CASSLAGLASETGELFF.

The rearrangement links TRBV12-3 or TRBV12-4 to TRBJ1-6; D unclear. This CDR3 is 12 amino acids long. Trimming took off 6 bases at V and 8 bases at J, with 8 bases between the two ends. This CDR3 reads CASRAADSPLHF. For the CDR3, the DNA is TGTGCCAGCAGGGCTGCCGATTCACCCCTCCACTTT.

This clonotype has only a few counts. The gene calls are TRBV2 and TRBJ1-2, with D possibly being TRBD1 (5 bases). Germline-derived CDR1 and CDR2 are SNHLY and FYNNEI. The CDR3 has 14 residues. The ends were cut back, 2 bases at V and 4 bases at J, with 11 bases in the middle. In DNA, the CDR3 is TGTGCCAGCAGTGAATATCCAGGGACCTATGGCTACACCTTC. Protein: CASSEYPGTYGYTF.

This clonotype was seen a few times. V usage is TRBV20-1 and J usage is TRBJ1-3, with TRBD1 matching over 7 bases. CDR1 DFQATT and CDR2 SNEGSKA come from the germline V gene (reference sequence). The CDR3 totals 13 residues. With 5 bases clipped from V and 4 bases from J, the junction kept 5 bases outside the gene matches. In DNA form, the CDR3 reads TGCAGTGCTTCCGGACAGGCGGGAAACACCATATATTTT. As protein: CSASGQAGNTIYF.

A few counts support this clonotype. V and J are TRBV7-7 and TRBJ2-2; D may be TRBD1 or TRBD2 (5 bases each). V dropped 4 bases and J dropped 8 bases, with 14 bases sitting between them. CDR1 is SSHAT, CDR2 FNYEAQ, per germline (reference sequence). The CDR3 covers 14 residues. The chain's CDR3 is CASSWDRSGGELFF. CDR3 DNA sequence: TGTGCCAGCAGCTGGGACCGCTCCGGGGGGGAGCTGTTTTTT. The variable domain in full, with the rest retrieved from reference TRBV7-7 and TRBJ2-2, is GAGVSQSPRYKVTKRGQDVTLRCDPISSHATLYWYQQALGQGPEFLTYFNYEAQPDKSGLPSDRFSAERPEGSISTLTIQRTEQRDSAMYRCASSWDRSGGELFFGEGSRLTVL.

The chain recombines TRBV20-1 with TRBJ2-1; 8 positions agree with TRBD2. CDR3 length: 15 amino acids. V lost 1 base to trimming and J lost 4 bases; unmatched junction nucleotides: 6. In germline, CDR1 is DFQATT, CDR2 SNEGSKA (reference sequence). CDR3 sequence reads: CSARAGGGRYNEQFF. In nucleotides, the CDR3 is TGCAGTGCTAGAGCGGGAGGGGGACGATACAATGAGCAGTTCTTC.

This sequence joins TRBV2 and TRBJ1-5; TRBD1 aligns across 8 bases. CDR3 size: 14 residues. Looked up from germline, CDR1 is SNHLY and CDR2 is FYNNEI. V lost 5 bases and J lost 2; bases outside the gene matches: 2. The CDR3: CASSTQGGNQPQHF. CDR3 bases: TGTGCCAGCAGTACACAGGGGGGCAATCAGCCCCAGCATTTT. The variable domain in full, with the rest retrieved from reference TRBV2 and TRBJ1-5, is EPEVTQTPSHQVTQMGQEVILRCVPISNHLYFYWYRQILGQKVEFLVSFYNNEISEKSEIFDDQFSVERPDGSNFTLKIRSTKLEDSAMYFCASSTQGGNQPQHFGDGTRLSIL.

The rearrangement joins TRBV28 to TRBJ1-5; TRBD1 agrees at 8 bases. The germline gives CDR1 MDHEN, CDR2 SYDVKM. The V segment lost 6 bases and the J segment 7 bases; nucleotides outside the gene matches: 11. There are 15 residues in the CDR3. CDR3 nucleotides: TGTGCCAGCAGCCCCGGACAGGGAAGGAACCAGCCCCAGCATTTT. Its translation: CASSPGQGRNQPQHF.